These 15 T cell receptor beta chains were all obtained from the same sample, sequenced in a study of molecular identifiers for immune sequencing clone quantification (dated by TCRdb to 2017 to 2018). To prepare the library, PCR was applied. TCRdb lists the instrument as Illumina HiSeq 4000. TCRdb handled the public reads itself, with Q25 trimming in fastp and clone calling in MiXCR, and kept productive beta chains. Rows are unified per CDR3 protein, each entry keeping the most common DNA and genes. In this sample the table shows 400,000 to 600,000 distinct CDR3 sequences, about a fifth of which occur a single time. The ten largest clones capture about 0.84% of the sample. What was sequenced was naive CD8+ T cells from blood, with Jurkat cell RNA spiked in. This specimen's cell subset or site label, interpreted: FACS-sorted CD8+CD4-CCR7+CD45RA+ naive T cells. These receptor sequences come from a human donor in good health. Some libraries in this study had Jurkat cell RNA spiked in.

This clonotype was counted a few times. V usage is TRBV5-6 and J usage is TRBJ2-1; D call uncertain. The germline V and J ends were trimmed by 0 bases and 9 bases, with 4 bases remaining between them. The CDR3 extends over 11 amino acids. Germline CDR1 reads SGHDT; CDR2 reads YYEEEE. CDR3 DNA: TGTGCCAGCAGCTTGGCCCCTGAGCAGTTCTTC. Translation: CASSLAPEQFF.

About this clonotype: The germline gene is not matched at one end of the junction; a read error may be the cause. The gene calls are TRBV28 and TRBJ2-7; weak D call: TRBD2 (6 bases). The CDR3 runs 15 residues. The germline V gene has CDR1 MDHEN and CDR2 SYDVKM. The CDR3 loop reads CASSLGLPSPYEQYF. CDR3 nucleotide sequence: TGCGCCAGCAGTTTAGGACTACCAAGCCCCTACGAGCAGTACTTC.

With regard to this clonotype: A read error may explain this, as a much larger clone is one base away. The V gene is TRBV19, the J gene TRBJ2-5; 9 bases agree with TRBD1. The CDR3 is 14 amino acids. In germline, CDR1 is LNHDA, CDR2 SQIVND (reference sequence). The CDR3 DNA is TGTGTCAGTAGCCACGGGACAGGGCTGGAGACCCAGTACTTC. Its translation is CVSSHGTGLETQYF.

This clonotype was found many times. The chain carries TRBV2 and TRBJ1-1; D is possibly TRBD1 (5 bases). V lost 6 bases, J lost 8 bases, and 13 bases lay in between. Looked up from germline, CDR1 is SNHLY and CDR2 is FYNNEI. The CDR3 totals 12 residues. The CDR3 region has the DNA TGTGCCAGCAGAGGCGGACGGGGCGAAGCTTTCTTT. Translation gives CASRGGRGEAFF.

The chain joins TRBV6-2 or TRBV6-3 to TRBJ1-1; 8 bases map to TRBD1. The CDR3 runs to 16 residues. V dropped 0 bases and J dropped 5; count of bases not matched to a gene: 8. Germline CDR1 reads MNHEY; CDR2 reads SVGEGT. CDR3 coding DNA: TGTGCCAGCAGTTACTCCCCAGACAGGGGAAGGACTGAAGCTTTCTTT. Its protein is CASSYSPDRGRTEAFF.

In this sample, this clonotype turned up many times. The J gene is TRBJ1-1, the V gene TRBV6-2 or TRBV6-3; 10 bases align to TRBD1. Germline-derived CDR1 and CDR2 are MNHEY and SVGEGT. CDR3 length: 16 amino acids. V shed 5 bases and J 5 bases; nucleotides not matched to a gene: 11. The CDR3 coding sequence is TGTGCCAGCAGTCCGAATCCGGGACAGGGGAAGACTGAAGCTTTCTTT. This codes for CASSPNPGQGKTEAFF.

This chain links TRBV30 with TRBJ2-1; D remains unclear. Germline CDR1 is GTSNPN and CDR2 is SVGIG (reference sequence). Trimming pared 1 base from V and 7 bases from J, leaving 11 bases between. There are 13 residues in the CDR3. The CDR3 DNA follows: TGTGCCTGGAGTGACGGGCAGAAGAATGAGCAGTTCTTC. It encodes CAWSDGQKNEQFF.

This clonotype was observed at least ten times. This chain links TRBV7-9 with TRBJ2-2; 8 bases match TRBD2. V shed 4 bases and J 6 bases; nucleotides not matched to a gene: 7. Germline V CDR1 and CDR2: SEHNR, FQNEAQ (reference sequence). There are 15 residues in the CDR3. The CDR3 protein is CASSWSAGEAGELFF. CDR3 nucleotides: TGTGCCAGCAGCTGGTCAGCGGGAGAGGCCGGGGAGCTGTTTTTT.

The sample holds a few counts of this clonotype. The genes are TRBV7-9 and TRBJ1-5, with a weak D call TRBD1 (5 bases). With 5 bases removed from V and 3 bases from J, the gap between germline ends came to 14 bases. This CDR3 contains 15 residues. Germline V gives CDR1 SEHNR, CDR2 FQNEAQ (reference sequence). The CDR3 region has the DNA TGTGCCAGCAGCCAATCTGGGGGGTACAATCAGCCCCAGCATTTT. Translation gives CASSQSGGYNQPQHF.

As DNA, the CDR3 is TGTGCCAGCAGTTCACAGGAAGCTTACGAGCAGTACTTC. Translated, it gives CASSSQEAYEQYF. The genes are TRBV27 and TRBJ2-7; D is possibly TRBD1 (5 bases). The CDR3 spans 13 residues. The germline V gene encodes CDR1 MNHEY and CDR2 SMNVEV (reference sequence). V dropped 4 bases and J dropped 4 bases, with 11 bases sitting between them.

Points on this clonotype: A much larger clone sits a single nucleotide away, making a read error possible. In this CDR3 the conserved last residue, phenylalanine or tryptophan, is missing, so a read error is likely. V usage is TRBV29-1 and J usage is TRBJ2-7; 10 bases agree with TRBD1. The CDR3 has 13 amino acids. V trimming: 2 bases; J trimming: 6 bases; junction bases outside the gene matches: 4. Germline CDR1 SQVTM, CDR2 ANQGSEA. The CDR3 region has the DNA TGCAGCGTTGAAAGAGGGACAGGGGTCGAGCAGTACTCC. This codes for CSVERGTGVEQYS.

This clonotype was picked up many times. The gene calls are TRBV7-9 and TRBJ2-1; 11 bases line up with TRBD2. The CDR3 spans 15 residues. Germline assignment: CDR1 SEHNR and CDR2 FQNEAQ (reference sequence). J was trimmed by 3 bases and V by 6 bases; bases with no gene match: 4. Here the CDR3 DNA reads TGTGCCAGCAGAGACGGGACTAGCGGCTACAATGAGCAGTTCTTC. Its translation: CASRDGTSGYNEQFF.

This clonotype appeared many times. This chain connects TRBV7-2 to TRBJ1-4, with TRBD1 as a possible D gene (6 bases). Germline V gene data show CDR1 as SGHTA and CDR2 as FQGNSA. Trimming removed 4 bases at V and 5 bases at J, with 14 bases between. CDR3 length: 15 amino acids. The CDR3 DNA reads TGTGCCAGCAGCTCCTCGACAGGATTCAATGAAAAACTGTTTTTT. It yields the protein CASSSSTGFNEKLFF.

In its sample, this clonotype was seen a few times. The rearrangement uses TRBV7-6 and TRBJ2-1, with D possibly called TRBD1 or TRBD2 (5 bases each). CDR1 and CDR2 (germline): SGHVS, FNYEAQ. The V and J ends lost 1 base and 6 bases respectively, with 10 bases between them. The CDR3 has 14 amino acids. CDR3 loop: CASSLVTGRNEQFF. In DNA, the CDR3 is TGTGCCAGCAGCTTAGTAACGGGGCGCAATGAGCAGTTCTTC.

This clonotype was picked up a small number of times. The genes are TRBV6-1 and TRBJ1-2; D not certain. Germline loops: CDR1 MNHNS, CDR2 SASEGT. The CDR3 sequence is 14 residues long. V was cut by 3 bases and J by 3 bases, with 11 bases left in between. Written as DNA, the CDR3 is TGTGCCAGCAGTGAGACCAACCATTACTATGGCTACACCTTC. Amino acid sequence: CASSETNHYYGYTF.